This TCR beta chain was recorded in a study of regulatory T cells in long-lasting Graves disease. This CDR3 is built from 14 residues. V gave up 4 bases and J gave up 4 bases, with 11 bases separating them. The germline V gene encodes CDR1 SGHTA and CDR2 FQGNSA. Arm-PCR of CDR3 regions and iRepertoire HTBI primers were the basis on which TCR beta libraries were built. MiXCR was run by TCRdb on the multiplex PCR reads, yielding one entry per CDR3 protein. The profile shows 300,000 to 400,000 distinct CDR3 sequences, over 15% of them singletons. The time point denotes: newly diagnosed GD, antithyroid drugs for less than 3 months. TCR sequences were obtained from RNA taken from PBMCs. At least ten counts were recorded for this clonotype. The sample was also reused in another study, on T cells in Graves' hyperthyroidism and ophthalmopathy.

This chain links TRBV7-2 with TRBJ2-1; maybe TRBD1 (6 bases). The TCR originated in a middle-aged man with Graves disease. Sequencing was performed on peripheral blood mononuclear cells (PBMCs), taken at new diagnosis, from a patient treated with antithyroid drugs. The CDR3 sequence is CASSSQGSYNEQFF. The CDR3, as DNA: TGTGCCAGCAGCTCTCAGGGGTCGTACAATGAGCAGTTCTTC.